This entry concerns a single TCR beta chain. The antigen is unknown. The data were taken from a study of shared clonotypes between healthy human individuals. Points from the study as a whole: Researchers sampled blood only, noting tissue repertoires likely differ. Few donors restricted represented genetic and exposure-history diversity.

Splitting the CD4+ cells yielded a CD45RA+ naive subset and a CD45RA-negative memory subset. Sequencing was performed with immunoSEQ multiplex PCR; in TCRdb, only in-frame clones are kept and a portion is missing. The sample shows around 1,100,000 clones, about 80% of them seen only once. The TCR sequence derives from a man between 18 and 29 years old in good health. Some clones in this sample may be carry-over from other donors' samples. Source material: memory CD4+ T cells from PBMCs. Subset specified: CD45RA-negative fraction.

Here the CDR3 reads CAISEYSADTQYF. CDR3 DNA: TGTGCCATCAGTGAATACTCAGCAGATACGCAGTATTTT. The chain joins TRBV10-3 to TRBJ2-3; no clear D gene. Germline loops: CDR1 ENHRY, CDR2 SYGVKD. The CDR3 totals 13 residues. Trimming removed 3 bases from V and 4 bases from J, with 8 bases in between.